This T cell receptor (beta chain) was recorded in a study of T cell responses to AZD1222 COVID-19 vaccine. Trimming removed 0 bases at V and 4 bases at J, with 13 bases between. Per germline, CDR1 MGHRA and CDR2 YSYEKL. This CDR3 region has 15 residues. Points from the study as a whole: Spike-specific TCR repertoires showed rising breadth and depth after two AZD1222 doses.

Method: immunoSEQ multiplex PCR; TCRdb's copy keeps in-frame clones and lacks some. The data show about 100,000 clones, 87% seen once. Details on this clone: Its antigen is not known.

This TCR derives from an adult in good health. The specimen was peripheral blood, collected on day 0 of MenACWY control vaccination. The chain combines TRBV4-1 with TRBJ2-7; no firm D call. The CDR3 DNA reads as TGCGCCAGCAGCCAAGAAGAAGGACGCCGTTACGAGCAGTACTTC. Its translation: CASSQEEGRRYEQYF.